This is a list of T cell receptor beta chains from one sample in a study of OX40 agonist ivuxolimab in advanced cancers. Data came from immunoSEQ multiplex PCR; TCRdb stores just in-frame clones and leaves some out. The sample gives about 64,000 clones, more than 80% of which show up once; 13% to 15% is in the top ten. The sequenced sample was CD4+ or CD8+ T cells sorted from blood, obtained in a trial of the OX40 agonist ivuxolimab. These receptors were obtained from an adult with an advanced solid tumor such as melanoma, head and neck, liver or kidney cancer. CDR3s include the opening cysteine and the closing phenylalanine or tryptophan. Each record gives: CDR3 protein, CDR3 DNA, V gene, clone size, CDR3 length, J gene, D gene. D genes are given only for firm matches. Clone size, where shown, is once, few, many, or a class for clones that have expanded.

CASSLLGNEQFF TGTGCCAGCAGTTTATTGGGTAATGAGCAGTTCTTC TRBV27 NA 12 TRBJ2-1 NA
CASSYAPRSWGELFF TGTGCCAGTAGCTACGCCCCCAGGTCCTGGGGGGAGCTGTTTTTT TRBV19 few 15 TRBJ2-2 NA
CASSYSLGDNEQFF TGTGCCAGCAGTTACTCTTTGGGGGACAATGAGCAGTTCTTC TRBV6-5 NA 14 TRBJ2-1 NA
CASSPAGQGPGYGYTF TGTGCCAGCAGCCCCGCGGGACAGGGTCCAGGCTATGGCTACACCTTC TRBV9 NA 16 TRBJ1-2 TRBD1
CASSKDGNRDLNQPQHF TGTGCCAGCAGCAAAGATGGAAACAGGGACCTCAATCAGCCCCAGCATTTT TRBV21-1 NA 17 TRBJ1-5 NA
CASSVEIPAGAPDTQYF TGTGCCAGCAGCGTAGAAATCCCCGCCGGGGCCCCGGATACGCAGTATTTT TRBV9 NA 17 TRBJ2-3 NA
CASSYTLAGQYF TGTGCCAGCAGCTACACGCTAGCCGGGCAGTACTTC TRBV7-9 NA 12 TRBJ2-7 NA
CASSVGLAGSDTQYF TGTGCCAGCAGCGTAGGCCTAGCGGGGTCGGATACGCAGTATTTT TRBV9 few 15 TRBJ2-3 TRBD2
CASSYQFGGTEAFF TGTGCCAGCAGTTACCAGTTTGGGGGCACTGAAGCTTTCTTT TRBV6-5 NA 14 TRBJ1-1 NA
CASSSGQWIYEQYF TGTGCCAGCAGTTCAGGGCAGTGGATCTACGAGCAGTACTTC TRBV28 NA 14 TRBJ2-7 NA